This is a list of T cell receptor beta chains from one sample in a study of blood T cell repertoires in COVID-19. Sequenced by immunoSEQ multiplex PCR; TCRdb stores in-frame clones only, minus some. The sample lists approximately 35,000 clones; roughly three quarters were seen once. Sequencing was performed on peripheral blood. All receptors come from a man older than 75 with acute or convalescent COVID-19. CDR3s include the opening cysteine and the closing phenylalanine or tryptophan. D genes are given only for firm matches. Clone sizes are given selectively: once, few, many, or a class where the clone is expanded.

DNA	CDR3	V	size	J	D
TGTGCCAGCAGCTTAGCCCCGGGACAGGGCGAGTATGGCTACACCTTC	CASSLAPGQGEYGYTF	TRBV7-6	.	TRBJ1-2	TRBD1
TGCGCCAGCAGAACAGGTAGCGGATCCTACGAGCAGTACTTC	CASRTGSGSYEQYF	TRBV5-1	.	TRBJ2-7	.
TGTGCCAGCAGTGACTCGGAGCGGGGCTCCTACAATGAGCAGTTCTTC	CASSDSERGSYNEQFF	TRBV6-4	many	TRBJ2-1	TRBD2
TGTGCCAGCAGCTCGACTGGACAGAATAGCTACGAGCAGTACTTC	CASSSTGQNSYEQYF	TRBV5-5	few	TRBJ2-7	.
TGTGCCAGCAGCTTACTTTCAACTAATGAAAAACTGTTTTTT	CASSLLSTNEKLFF	TRBV7-6	.	TRBJ1-4	.
TGTGCCAGCAGTGACGTCTCGGAGCAGTTCTTC	CASSDVSEQFF	TRBV2	.	TRBJ2-1	.
TGTGCCAGCAGTGAAGCGAAAGGGAGCTATGGCTACACCTTC	CASSEAKGSYGYTF	TRBV2	once	TRBJ1-2	.
TGTGCCAGCAGTCACCCGGGACTCGCTTTGGACGAGCAGTACTTC	CASSHPGLALDEQYF	TRBV27	.	TRBJ2-7	.
TGTGCCAGCAGTACACTAGCGCCCTACGAGCAGTACTTC	CASSTLAPYEQYF	TRBV28	.	TRBJ2-7	TRBD2
TGTGCCAGCAGTGTAGGGACAGGGGTGGAAAAACTGTTTTTT	CASSVGTGVEKLFF	TRBV2	.	TRBJ1-4	TRBD1
TGCAGTGCAAGTCAGGGTGGCCATGAGCAGTTCTTC	CSASQGGHEQFF	TRBV20-1	.	TRBJ2-1	.
TGCGCCAGCAGCTACAGACAGGGGGACGAGCAGTACTTC	CASSYRQGDEQYF	TRBV5-1	.	TRBJ2-7	TRBD1
TGTGCCAGCAGCTTGACAGGGCTTATGAACACTGAAGCTTTCTTT	CASSLTGLMNTEAFF	TRBV5-4	.	TRBJ1-1	.
TGTGCCAGCAGCGCCCGAGAAGGGGGCTCACCCCTCCACTTT	CASSAREGGSPLHF	TRBV5-4	.	TRBJ1-6	TRBD1
TGCGCCAGCAGCTTGTCGGGGGGCGCGGGCTATGGCTACACCTTC	CASSLSGGAGYGYTF	TRBV5-1	.	TRBJ1-2	.
TGTGCCAGAAGCGGGGACAGGCGATACTTCTACGAGCAGTACTTC	CARSGDRRYFYEQYF	TRBV5-3	few	TRBJ2-7	TRBD1
TGTGCCTATCTAGCGGCCCGCTTATCCGAGCAGTACTTC	CAYLAARLSEQYF	TRBV30	.	TRBJ2-7	TRBD2
TGTGCCAGCAGCTTATCGGGATTGAACACTGAAGCTTTCTTT	CASSLSGLNTEAFF	TRBV7-8	few	TRBJ1-1	.
TGTGCCAGCTCACCAAGCCCAGGGATGAACTATGGCTACACCTTC	CASSPSPGMNYGYTF	TRBV18	.	TRBJ1-2	.
TGTGCCAGCAGCCCGTGGGGGGGGGCCTCCTACAATGAGCAGTTCTTC	CASSPWGGASYNEQFF	TRBV5-5	once	TRBJ2-1	.
TGTGCCAGCAGCCCCACCGGGACAGGGGGCTTCTCACCCCTCCACTTT	CASSPTGTGGFSPLHF	TRBV9	once	TRBJ1-6	TRBD1
TGTGCCAGCAGCCCCCATGGGGGGTACAATGAGCAGTTCTTC	CASSPHGGYNEQFF	TRBV6-5	.	TRBJ2-1	.
TGTGCCAGCAGTTTACAGGGAGCTGGAAACACCATATATTTT	CASSLQGAGNTIYF	TRBV6-6	once	TRBJ1-3	.
TGTGCCAGCAGTTACCCCCTAGCGGGGGTCGGGGAGACCCAGTACTTC	CASSYPLAGVGETQYF	TRBV6-2/TRBV6-3	once	TRBJ2-5	TRBD2
TGTGCCAGCACCTTTAGGGCTACCGGGACTAGCGTTGAGCAGTACTTC	CASTFRATGTSVEQYF	TRBV27	.	TRBJ2-7	TRBD2
TGTGCCAGTAGTATTTCTTCAGGTCTTTATAGCAATCAGCCCCAGCATTTT	CASSISSGLYSNQPQHF	TRBV19	.	TRBJ1-5	.
TGTGCCAGCAGTTTAGCTGAGAATCAGCCCCAGCATTTT	CASSLAENQPQHF	TRBV12-3/TRBV12-4	few	TRBJ1-5	.
TGTGCCATCAGTCAGGGGGTCGGGCGTGGCTACACCTTC	CAISQGVGRGYTF	TRBV10-3	once	TRBJ1-2	TRBD1
TGTGCCAGCAGACCTGGACAGGGTACCACCAAAAACATTCAGTACTTC	CASRPGQGTTKNIQYF	TRBV5-6	.	TRBJ2-4	TRBD1
TGTGCCAGCAGTTCCGGGACTAGTGTCTACGAGCAGTACTTC	CASSSGTSVYEQYF	TRBV2	once	TRBJ2-7	TRBD2
TGTGCCAGCAGCGCCCACAGGGAGGGGTCGGCTGAAAAACTGTTTTTT	CASSAHREGSAEKLFF	TRBV9	.	TRBJ1-4	.
TGTGCCAGTAGTATAGGGTTAGCGGGCGCATACGAGCAGTACTTC	CASSIGLAGAYEQYF	TRBV19	.	TRBJ2-7	TRBD2
TGCAGCGTATCACGTAGCGACGAGCAGTACTTC	CSVSRSDEQYF	TRBV29-1	.	TRBJ2-7	.
TGTGCCAGCTCATCTCAGGGGGACACTGAAGCTTTCTTT	CASSSQGDTEAFF	TRBV18	.	TRBJ1-1	TRBD1
TGTGCCAGCAGTTTCCCTGGGGGCGAACTGTTTTTT	CASSFPGGELFF	TRBV27	once	TRBJ1-4	.
TGTGCCAGCCGGCTCTCAGGGGGCCACGAGCAGTACTTC	CASRLSGGHEQYF	TRBV11-2	.	TRBJ2-7	TRBD1
TGTGCCAGCAGCTTAGTAGCGACGACCTACGAGCAGTACTTC	CASSLVATTYEQYF	TRBV7-9	.	TRBJ2-7	.
TGTGCCAGCAGCTTCACAGGGGAGAACACTGAAGCTTTCTTT	CASSFTGENTEAFF	TRBV11-1	.	TRBJ1-1	TRBD1
TGCAGCGTTGAGGCCCCGGACAGGGAGGAAGAGACCCAGTACTTC	CSVEAPDREEETQYF	TRBV29-1	.	TRBJ2-5	TRBD1
TGTGCCAGCAGCTTAGGCACAGGGACCTACGAGCAGTACTTC	CASSLGTGTYEQYF	TRBV7-9	few	TRBJ2-7	.
TGCGCCAGCAGTGGGGCAGGGGGCCTCGACAATGAGCAGTTCTTC	CASSGAGGLDNEQFF	TRBV5-1	.	TRBJ2-1	TRBD1
TGTGCCAGCAGCTCCCTAGCGGGGGCCGCCTCCAATGAGCAGTTCTTC	CASSSLAGAASNEQFF	TRBV4-2	few	TRBJ2-1	TRBD2
TGTGCCATCAGTGTACAGGGGGGAGGGTACGAGCAGTACTTC	CAISVQGGGYEQYF	TRBV10-3	.	TRBJ2-7	.
TGTGCCAGCAGCAACAGGGGGCTAACTAATGAGCAGTTCTTC	CASSNRGLTNEQFF	TRBV3-1/TRBV3-2	.	TRBJ2-1	TRBD1
TGTGCCAGCAGCTTAACCGTGACTAGCGGGAGGGCCGGGGAGCAGTATTTC	CASSLTVTSGRAGEQYF	TRBV7-3	.	TRBJ2-7	TRBD2
TGCGCCAGCAGCCAAGATCTTGGGCAAATCCAAGAGACCCAGTACTTC	CASSQDLGQIQETQYF	TRBV4-3	.	TRBJ2-5	.
TGTGCCAGCTCTCAAGACAGGGGCAACGAGCAGTACTTC	CASSQDRGNEQYF	TRBV6-5	once	TRBJ2-7	TRBD1
TGTGCCAGCAGTGCGGGGTTTGAGCAGTTCTTC	CASSAGFEQFF	TRBV5-6	once	TRBJ2-1	.
TGTGCCAGCAGTGGAGGACAGTTAAGAGGCGAGCAGTACTTC	CASSGGQLRGEQYF	TRBV2	medium-sized	TRBJ2-7	.
TGTGCCAGCAGCTTAGCCGGACAGGATGGCTACACCTTC	CASSLAGQDGYTF	TRBV7-9	.	TRBJ1-2	TRBD1
TGTGCCAGCAGCTCCGCGGGACCCGCCAATTCACCCCTCCACTTT	CASSSAGPANSPLHF	TRBV27	.	TRBJ1-6	.
TGTGCCAGCAGCAAAGACTGGGGGCTTGAACGCCTATTGTACAATGAGCAGTTCTTC	CASSKDWGLERLLYNEQFF	TRBV21-1	.	TRBJ2-1	.
TGTGCCTGGAGGAGAGATGAGAGCTCCTATAATTCACCCCTCCACTTT	CAWRRDESSYNSPLHF	TRBV30	.	TRBJ1-6	.
TGCAGCGCTGCACTGACAGGGGGATTTGAAGCTTTCTTT	CSAALTGGFEAFF	TRBV29-1	.	TRBJ1-1	TRBD1
TGTGCTAGTGGTTGGGAGCGGGATCCCTACGAGCAGTACTTC	CASGWERDPYEQYF	TRBV12-5	.	TRBJ2-7	TRBD2
TGTGCCAGCAGTGGCCTAGCGACCGGGGAGCTGTTTTTT	CASSGLATGELFF	TRBV2	.	TRBJ2-2	.
TGCGCCAGCAGCTTGGGTGGGGGCGGAGGTACTGAAAAACTGTTTTTT	CASSLGGGGGTEKLFF	TRBV5-1	.	TRBJ1-4	.
TGTGCCAGCAGTGAATTCGGCTACAATGAGCAGTTCTTC	CASSEFGYNEQFF	TRBV6-1	.	TRBJ2-1	.
TGTGCCAGTAGTTTGTTAGCGTATGAGCAGTTCTTC	CASSLLAYEQFF	TRBV19	.	TRBJ2-1	.